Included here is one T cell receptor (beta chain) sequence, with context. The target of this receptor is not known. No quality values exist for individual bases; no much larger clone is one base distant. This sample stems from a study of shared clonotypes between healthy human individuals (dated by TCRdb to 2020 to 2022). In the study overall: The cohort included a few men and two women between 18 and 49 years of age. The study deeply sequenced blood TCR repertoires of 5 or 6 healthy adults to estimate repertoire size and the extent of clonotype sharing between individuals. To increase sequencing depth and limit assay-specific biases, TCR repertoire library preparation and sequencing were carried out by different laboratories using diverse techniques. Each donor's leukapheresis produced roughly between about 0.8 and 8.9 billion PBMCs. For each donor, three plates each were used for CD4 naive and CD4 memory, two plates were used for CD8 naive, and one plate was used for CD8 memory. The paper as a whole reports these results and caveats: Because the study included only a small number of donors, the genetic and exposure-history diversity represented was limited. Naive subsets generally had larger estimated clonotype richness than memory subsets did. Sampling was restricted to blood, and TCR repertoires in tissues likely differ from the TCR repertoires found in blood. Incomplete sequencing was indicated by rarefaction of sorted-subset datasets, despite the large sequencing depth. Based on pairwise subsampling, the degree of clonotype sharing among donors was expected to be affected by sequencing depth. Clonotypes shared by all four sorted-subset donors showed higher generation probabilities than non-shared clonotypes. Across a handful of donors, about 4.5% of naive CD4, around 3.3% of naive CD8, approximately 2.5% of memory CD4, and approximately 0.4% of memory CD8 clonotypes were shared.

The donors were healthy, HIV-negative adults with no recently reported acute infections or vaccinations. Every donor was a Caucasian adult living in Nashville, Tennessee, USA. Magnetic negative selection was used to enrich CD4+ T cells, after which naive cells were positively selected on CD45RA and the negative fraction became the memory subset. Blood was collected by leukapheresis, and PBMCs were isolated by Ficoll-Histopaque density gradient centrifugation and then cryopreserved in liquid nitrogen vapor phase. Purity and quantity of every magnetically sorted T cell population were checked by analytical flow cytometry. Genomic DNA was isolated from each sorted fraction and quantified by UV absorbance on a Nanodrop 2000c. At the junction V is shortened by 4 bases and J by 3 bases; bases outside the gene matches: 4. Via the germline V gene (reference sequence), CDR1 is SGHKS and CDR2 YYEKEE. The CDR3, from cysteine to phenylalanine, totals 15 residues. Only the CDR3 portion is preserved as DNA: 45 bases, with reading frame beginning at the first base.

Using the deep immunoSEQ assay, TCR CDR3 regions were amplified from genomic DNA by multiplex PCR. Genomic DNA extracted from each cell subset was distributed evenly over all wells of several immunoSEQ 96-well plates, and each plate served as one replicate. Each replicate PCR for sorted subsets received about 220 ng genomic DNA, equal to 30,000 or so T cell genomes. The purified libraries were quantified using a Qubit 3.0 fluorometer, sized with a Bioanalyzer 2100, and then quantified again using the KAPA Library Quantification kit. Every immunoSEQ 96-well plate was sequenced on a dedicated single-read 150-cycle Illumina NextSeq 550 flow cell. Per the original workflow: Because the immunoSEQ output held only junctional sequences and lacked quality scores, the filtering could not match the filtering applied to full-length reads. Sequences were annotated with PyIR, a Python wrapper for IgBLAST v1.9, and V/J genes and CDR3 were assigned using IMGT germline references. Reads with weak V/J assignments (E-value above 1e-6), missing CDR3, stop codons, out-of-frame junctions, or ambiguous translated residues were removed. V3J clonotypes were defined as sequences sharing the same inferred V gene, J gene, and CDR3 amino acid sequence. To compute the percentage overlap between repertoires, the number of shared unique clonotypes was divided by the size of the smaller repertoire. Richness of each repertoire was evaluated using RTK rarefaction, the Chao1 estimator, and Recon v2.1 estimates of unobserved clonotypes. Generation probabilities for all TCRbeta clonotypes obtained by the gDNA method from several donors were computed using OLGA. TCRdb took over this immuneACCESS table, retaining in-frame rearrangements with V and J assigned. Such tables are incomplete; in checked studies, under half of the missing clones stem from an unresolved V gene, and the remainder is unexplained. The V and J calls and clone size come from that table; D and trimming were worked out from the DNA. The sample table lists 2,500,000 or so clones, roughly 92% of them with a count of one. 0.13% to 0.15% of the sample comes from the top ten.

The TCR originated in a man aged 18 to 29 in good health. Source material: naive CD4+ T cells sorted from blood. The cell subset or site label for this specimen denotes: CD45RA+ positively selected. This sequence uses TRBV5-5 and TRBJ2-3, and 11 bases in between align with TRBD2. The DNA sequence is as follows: TGTGCCAGCAGCCGCGGACTAGCGGGTACAGATACGCAGTATTTT. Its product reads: CASSRGLAGTDTQYF.